These T cell receptor beta chains were read from a single sample in a study of T cells in narcolepsy. Sequencing used immunoSEQ multiplex PCR; TCRdb keeps in-frame clones, though not all of them. The table has some 30,000 clones, under 85% seen once. The sample consisted of CD45RA- memory CD4+ T cells from PBMCs. The source is a human donor with narcolepsy. Both conserved end residues are part of each CDR3. A D gene is named only where the DNA matches it firmly. Rows give clone size only sometimes, using once, few, many, or a class for an expanded clone.

J: TRBJ2-2
D: .
size: .
V: TRBV11-3
CDR3: CASSYGDSRSGELFF
DNA: TGTGCCAGCAGCTATGGGGACTCCAGGTCCGGGGAGCTGTTTTTT

J: TRBJ1-1
D: .
size: .
V: TRBV5-1
CDR3: CASRETTRSGTEAFF
DNA: TGCGCCAGCAGGGAAACGACAAGGTCGGGTACTGAAGCTTTCTTT

J: TRBJ1-2
D: .
size: .
V: TRBV7-9
CDR3: CASSLAGGYTF
DNA: TGTGCCAGCAGCTTGGCAGGTGGCTACACCTTC

J: TRBJ2-7
D: TRBD2
size: .
V: TRBV7-9
CDR3: CASSLGSGGYEQYF
DNA: TGTGCCAGCAGCTTAGGGAGCGGGGGGTACGAGCAGTACTTC

J: TRBJ1-1
D: .
size: .
V: TRBV21-1
CDR3: CASSKGQGAGTEAFF
DNA: TGTGCCAGCAGCAAGGGACAGGGGGCGGGCACTGAAGCTTTCTTT

J: TRBJ2-5
D: TRBD2
size: .
V: TRBV2
CDR3: CARPAGGPGETQYF
DNA: TGTGCCCGCCCGGCGGGGGGGCCTGGAGAGACCCAGTACTTC

J: TRBJ2-5
D: TRBD1
size: once
V: TRBV7-2
CDR3: CASSLRIGQGRQETQYF
DNA: TGTGCCAGCAGCTTAAGAATAGGACAGGGGCGACAAGAGACCCAGTACTTC

J: TRBJ1-2
D: TRBD1
size: .
V: TRBV7-9
CDR3: CASSLAATGGYGYTF
DNA: TGTGCCAGCAGCTTAGCGGCCACAGGGGGCTATGGCTACACCTTC

J: TRBJ2-4
D: .
size: few
V: TRBV4-3
CDR3: CASSQDRLAKNIQYF
DNA: TGCGCCAGCAGCCAAGATAGACTAGCCAAAAACATTCAGTACTTC

J: TRBJ2-7
D: .
size: .
V: TRBV18
CDR3: CASSPGLLTYEQYF
DNA: TGTGCCAGCTCACCAGGACTGCTTACCTACGAGCAGTACTTC

J: TRBJ1-1
D: TRBD1
size: .
V: TRBV19
CDR3: CASSMGTGGTEAFF
DNA: TGTGCCAGTAGTATGGGGACAGGGGGCACTGAAGCTTTCTTT

J: TRBJ2-7
D: .
size: .
V: TRBV5-6
CDR3: CASSHFRTAFSYEQYF
DNA: TGTGCCAGCAGCCATTTCCGGACAGCATTCTCCTACGAGCAGTACTTC

J: TRBJ2-3
D: TRBD2
size: .
V: TRBV7-9
CDR3: CASSLSGLDTDTQYF
DNA: TGTGCCAGCAGCTTATCCGGACTAGACACAGATACGCAGTATTTT

J: TRBJ1-6
D: TRBD1
size: .
V: TRBV19
CDR3: CASSRQGMGDNSPLHF
DNA: TGTGCCAGTAGTAGACAGGGAATGGGTGATAATTCACCCCTCCACTTT

J: TRBJ1-6
D: .
size: .
V: TRBV5-8
CDR3: CASSFLGLSSYNSPLHF
DNA: TGTGCCAGCAGCTTCTTAGGATTGAGCTCCTATAATTCACCCCTCCACTTT

J: TRBJ1-4
D: .
size: .
V: TRBV9
CDR3: CASSVAGTSNEKLFF
DNA: TGTGCCAGCAGCGTAGCTGGGACATCTAATGAAAAACTGTTTTTT

J: TRBJ2-1
D: .
size: .
V: TRBV19
CDR3: CASATPPAYNEQFF
DNA: TGTGCCAGTGCTACTCCGCCGGCCTACAATGAGCAGTTCTTC

J: TRBJ2-6
D: .
size: once
V: TRBV27
CDR3: CASSLSLRTYSGANVLTF
DNA: TGTGCCAGCAGTTTATCGCTGCGGACCTACTCTGGGGCCAACGTCCTGACTTTC

J: TRBJ1-1
D: .
size: .
V: TRBV19
CDR3: CASSISLDRYEAFF
DNA: TGTGCCAGTAGTATCAGTCTGGACAGATATGAAGCTTTCTTT

J: TRBJ2-3
D: .
size: .
V: TRBV5-4
CDR3: CASSSPGGVSTDTQYF
DNA: TGTGCCAGCAGCTCGCCGGGCGGGGTTAGCACAGATACGCAGTATTTT

J: TRBJ1-6
D: .
size: .
V: TRBV5-1
CDR3: CASRVESGASYNSPLHF
DNA: TGCGCCAGCAGGGTTGAAAGCGGGGCCTCCTATAATTCACCCCTCCACTTT

J: TRBJ2-3
D: TRBD1
size: .
V: TRBV2
CDR3: CASSATGGTDTQYF
DNA: TGTGCCAGCAGCGCCACAGGGGGCACAGATACGCAGTATTTT

J: TRBJ1-6
D: .
size: once
V: TRBV9
CDR3: CASSAGGAGGFYNSPLHF
DNA: TGTGCCAGCAGCGCCGGTGGGGCGGGGGGGTTTTATAATTCACCCCTCCACTTT

J: TRBJ1-4
D: TRBD1
size: .
V: TRBV30
CDR3: CAWSATGLELFF
DNA: TGTGCCTGGAGTGCGACAGGGTTAGAACTGTTTTTT

J: TRBJ2-7
D: .
size: .
V: TRBV7-9
CDR3: CASQGGRSSYEQYF
DNA: TGTGCCAGCCAGGGGGGCAGGAGCTCCTACGAGCAGTACTTC

J: TRBJ1-1
D: .
size: few
V: TRBV6-1
CDR3: CASTAGAVTEAFF
DNA: TGTGCCAGCACCGCGGGGGCGGTTACTGAAGCTTTCTTT